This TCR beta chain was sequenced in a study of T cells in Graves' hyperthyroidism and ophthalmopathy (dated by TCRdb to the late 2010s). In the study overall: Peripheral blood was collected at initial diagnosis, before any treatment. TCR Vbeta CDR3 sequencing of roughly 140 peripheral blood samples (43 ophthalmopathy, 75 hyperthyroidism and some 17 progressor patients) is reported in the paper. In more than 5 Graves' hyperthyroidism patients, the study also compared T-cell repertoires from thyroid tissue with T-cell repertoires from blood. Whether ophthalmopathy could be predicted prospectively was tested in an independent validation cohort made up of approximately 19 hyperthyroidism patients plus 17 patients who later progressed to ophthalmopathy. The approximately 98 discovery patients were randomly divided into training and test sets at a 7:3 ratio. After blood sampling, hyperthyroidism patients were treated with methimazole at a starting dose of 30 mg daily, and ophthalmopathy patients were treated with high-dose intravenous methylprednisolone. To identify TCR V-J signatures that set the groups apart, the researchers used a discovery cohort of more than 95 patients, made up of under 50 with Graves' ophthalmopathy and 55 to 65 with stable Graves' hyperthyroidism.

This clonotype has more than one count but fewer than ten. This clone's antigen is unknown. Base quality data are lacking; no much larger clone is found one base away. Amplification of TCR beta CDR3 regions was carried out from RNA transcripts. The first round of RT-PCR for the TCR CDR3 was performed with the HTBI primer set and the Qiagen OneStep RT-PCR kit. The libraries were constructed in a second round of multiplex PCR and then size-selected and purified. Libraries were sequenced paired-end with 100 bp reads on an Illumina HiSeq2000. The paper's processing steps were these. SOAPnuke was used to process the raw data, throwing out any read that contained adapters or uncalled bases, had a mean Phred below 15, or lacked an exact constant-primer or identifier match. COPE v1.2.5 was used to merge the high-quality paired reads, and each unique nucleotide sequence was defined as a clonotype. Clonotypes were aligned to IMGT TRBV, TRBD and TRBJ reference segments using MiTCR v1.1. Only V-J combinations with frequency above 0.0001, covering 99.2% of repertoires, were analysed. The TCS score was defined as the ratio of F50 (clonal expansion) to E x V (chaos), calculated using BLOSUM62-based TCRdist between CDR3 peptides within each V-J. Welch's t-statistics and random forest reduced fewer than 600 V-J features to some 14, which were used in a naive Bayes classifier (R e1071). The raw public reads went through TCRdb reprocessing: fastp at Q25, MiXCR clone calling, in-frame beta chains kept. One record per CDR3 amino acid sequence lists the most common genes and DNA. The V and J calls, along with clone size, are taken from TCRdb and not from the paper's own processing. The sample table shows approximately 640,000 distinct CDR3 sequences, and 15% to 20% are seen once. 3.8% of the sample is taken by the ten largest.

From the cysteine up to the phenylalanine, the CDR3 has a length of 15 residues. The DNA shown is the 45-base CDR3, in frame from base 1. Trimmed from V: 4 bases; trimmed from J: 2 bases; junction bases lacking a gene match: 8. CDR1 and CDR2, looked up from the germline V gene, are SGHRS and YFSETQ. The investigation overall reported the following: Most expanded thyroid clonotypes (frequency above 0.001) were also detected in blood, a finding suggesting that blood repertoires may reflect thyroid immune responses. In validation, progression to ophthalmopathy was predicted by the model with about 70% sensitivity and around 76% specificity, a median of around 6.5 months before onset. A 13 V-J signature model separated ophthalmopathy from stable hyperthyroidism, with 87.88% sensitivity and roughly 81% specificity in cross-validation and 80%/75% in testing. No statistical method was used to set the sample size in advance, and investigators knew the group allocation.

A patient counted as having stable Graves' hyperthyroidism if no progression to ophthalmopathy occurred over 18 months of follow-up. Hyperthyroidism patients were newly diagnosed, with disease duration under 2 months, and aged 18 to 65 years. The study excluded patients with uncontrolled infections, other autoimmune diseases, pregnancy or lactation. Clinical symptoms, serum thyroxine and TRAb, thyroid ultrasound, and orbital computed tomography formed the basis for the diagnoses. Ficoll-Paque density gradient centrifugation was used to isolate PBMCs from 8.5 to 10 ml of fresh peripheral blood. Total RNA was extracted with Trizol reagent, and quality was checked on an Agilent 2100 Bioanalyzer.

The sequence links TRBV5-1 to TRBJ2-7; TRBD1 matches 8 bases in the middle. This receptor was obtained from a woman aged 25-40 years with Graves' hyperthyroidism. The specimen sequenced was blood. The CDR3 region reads CASSPDRAMTYEQYF. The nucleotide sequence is TGCGCCAGCAGCCCGGACAGGGCGATGACCTACGAGCAGTACTTC.